This passage covers 32 T cell receptor beta chains from one sample sequenced in a study of T-cell memory formation after mild COVID-19. TCRdb processed the 5' RACE reads anew with MiXCR; each CDR3 protein has one entry. The sample includes about 180,000 distinct CDR3 sequences, approximately 17% of them seen just once. Sequencing was done on a sample of PBMCs or a T cell subset sorted from them (not recorded which). The receptors stem from a man between 18 and 35 years old who had mild COVID-19 (a few samples of this study predate the infection). Cell type and time point are not known.

The chain combines TRBV4-3 with TRBJ1-1; a weak D match, TRBD1 (5 bases). V was clipped by 5 bases and J by 0 bases, with 16 bases between them. Germline-derived CDR1 and CDR2 are LGHNA and YSLEER. The CDR3 totals 16 residues. The CDR3 bases are TGCGCCAGCAGCTTATCGAAAGGGGCAATGAACACTGAAGCTTTCTTT. It is translated as CASSLSKGAMNTEAFF.

This clonotype has more than one count but fewer than ten. The chain uses TRBV5-1 and TRBJ2-7; 10 nucleotides match TRBD1. The trim removed 4 bases at V and 3 bases at J, leaving 4 bases unmatched. Germline V gives CDR1 SGHRS, CDR2 YFSETQ. The CDR3 extends over 14 amino acids. The CDR3 protein is CASSPGTGDYEQYF. The CDR3 DNA sequence: TGCGCCAGCAGCCCGGGGACAGGGGACTACGAGCAGTACTTC.

The chain combines TRBV20-1 with TRBJ1-2; weak D call: TRBD1 (6 bases). Per the germline V gene, CDR1 is DFQATT and CDR2 is SNEGSKA (reference sequence). V was shortened by 7 bases and J by 9 bases, with 18 bases between the two germline ends. The CDR3 extends over 12 amino acids. The CDR3 DNA is TGCAGTGAGGGGGGCAGGACCGGTCGCTACACCTTC. This translates into CSEGGRTGRYTF.

The chain links TRBV11-1 to TRBJ2-3; 9 bases match TRBD2. V lost 0 bases, J lost 3 bases, and 1 base stayed unmatched. The CDR3 spans 15 residues. Germline values: CDR1 SGHAT, CDR2 FQDESV (reference sequence). The CDR3: CASSLALAGTDTQYF. In nucleotides, the CDR3 is TGTGCCAGCAGCTTAGCGCTAGCGGGGACAGATACGCAGTATTTT. Full variable domain (remainder filled in from reference TRBV11-1 and TRBJ2-3): EAEVAQSPRYKITEKSQAVAFWCDPISGHATLYWYRQILGQGPELLVQFQDESVVDDSQLPKDRFSAERLKGVDSTLKIQPAELGDSAMYLCASSLALAGTDTQYFGPGTRLTVL.

The chain carries TRBV27 and TRBJ2-5; D remains ambiguous. The CDR3 sequence is 13 residues long. Trimming took off 6 bases at V and 7 bases at J, with 15 bases between the two ends. The V gene's germline CDR1 is MNHEY and CDR2 SMNVEV (reference sequence). CDR3 DNA: TGTGCCAGCAGCTCCGTTACGGTCGGGACCCAGTACTTC. Translating gives CASSSVTVGTQYF.

The rearrangement joins TRBV12-3 or TRBV12-4 to TRBJ1-4; possible D gene TRBD1, 6 bases. The CDR3 has 13 amino acids. V was clipped by 7 bases and J by 4 bases, with 10 bases between them. The CDR3 reads CASNGQINEKLFF. Written as DNA, the CDR3 is TGTGCCAGCAATGGACAGATTAATGAAAAACTGTTTTTT.

The chain combines TRBV6-5 with TRBJ2-5, with 11 bases fitting TRBD2. The CDR3 covers 14 residues. V trimming: 6 bases; J trimming: 3 bases; junction bases outside the gene matches: 3. CDR1 and CDR2 from the germline V gene are MNHEY and SVGAGI. Written as DNA, the CDR3 is TGTGCCAGCAGCACGGGACTAGCGGAAGAGACCCAGTACTTC. The encoded protein is CASSTGLAEETQYF.

V and J are TRBV4-1 and TRBJ1-1; D remains unclear. V was cut by 3 bases and J by 4 bases, with 12 bases left in between. The CDR3 is 14 residues long. Germline V gives CDR1 MGHRA, CDR2 YSYEKL. Here the CDR3 DNA reads TGCGCCAGCAGCCAGAGAGGGCTGGGCACTGAAGCTTTCTTT. This encodes CASSQRGLGTEAFF.

This clonotype has a handful of counts. CDR3 sequence reads: CSARTWETQYF. The CDR3 DNA reads TGCAGTGCCCGGACATGGGAGACCCAGTACTTC. This chain connects TRBV20-1 to TRBJ2-5, with D tentatively TRBD1 (5 bases). V was pared by 6 bases and J by 5 bases, with 10 bases between. This CDR3 has 11 amino acids. Germline V gene sequence: CDR1 DFQATT, CDR2 SNEGSKA (reference sequence).

This clonotype was picked up a small number of times. This chain connects TRBV3-1 to TRBJ2-1; 9 bases match TRBD2. CDR1 and CDR2 (germline): LGHDT, YNNKEL (reference sequence). Germline trimming cut 6 bases from V and 14 bases from J; bases unmatched to any gene: 14. This CDR3 is 14 amino acids long. As DNA, the CDR3 is TGTGCCAGCAGTCCAACGGCGGGGGGGAGAGAGGAGTTCTTC. This gives the protein CASSPTAGGREEFF.

CDR3 region: CASSEFRGYSPLHF. The CDR3 bases are TGTGCCAGCAGTGAATTTAGGGGATATTCACCCCTCCACTTT. The chain links TRBV25-1 to TRBJ1-6, with D perhaps matching TRBD1 (5 bases). V was shortened by 1 base and J by 8 bases, with 9 bases between the two germline ends. The CDR3 runs to 14 residues. From germline, CDR1 is MGHDK and CDR2 SYGVNS.

The sample holds many counts of this clonotype. The chain links TRBV18 to TRBJ2-3; perhaps TRBD2 as D (5 bases). This CDR3 comprises 13 residues. With 2 bases removed from V and 5 bases from J, the gap between germline ends came to 8 bases. CDR1 and CDR2 (germline): KGHSH, LQKENI. CDR3 sequence: CASSPSGRDTQYF. As DNA, the CDR3 is TGTGCCAGCTCACCATCGGGAAGAGATACGCAGTATTTT.

This sequence joins TRBV7-2 and TRBJ2-3, with 8 bases that match TRBD1. In germline, CDR1 is SGHTA, CDR2 FQGNSA. The CDR3 totals 15 residues. The trim removed 6 bases at V and 5 bases at J, leaving 10 bases unmatched. As DNA, the CDR3 is TGTGCCAGCAGTCCAAATGGACAGGGAGAAGATACGCAGTATTTT. Amino acid sequence: CASSPNGQGEDTQYF. Together with reference TRBV7-2 and TRBJ2-3, the CDR3 gives the full variable domain: GAGVSQSPSNKVTEKGKDVELRCDPISGHTALYWYRQSLGQGLEFLIYFQGNSAPDKSGLPSDRFSAERTGGSVSTLTIQRTQQEDSAVYLCASSPNGQGEDTQYFGPGTRLTVL.

This clonotype was observed a single time. The chain uses TRBV9 and TRBJ2-1; 13 nucleotides match TRBD2. The CDR3 sequence is 15 residues long. V gave up 4 bases and J gave up 7 bases; unmatched junction bases: 5. Germline lookup yields CDR1 SGDLS and CDR2 YYNGEE. CDR3: CASSLGTSGVNEQFF. DNA of the CDR3: TGTGCCAGCAGCCTAGGGACTAGCGGGGTAAATGAGCAGTTCTTC.

This clonotype has more than one count but fewer than ten. The rearrangement uses TRBV5-6 and TRBJ2-5, with 8 bases fitting TRBD2. This CDR3 has 14 amino acids. V dropped 4 bases and J dropped 5; count of bases not matched to a gene: 7. Germline CDR1 and CDR2: SGHDT and YYEEEE. The CDR3 loop is CASSGKRGIETQYF. The DNA of the CDR3 is TGTGCCAGCAGCGGGAAGCGGGGGATTGAGACCCAGTACTTC.

This clonotype was found many times. The gene calls are TRBV7-2 and TRBJ2-5, with 8 bases aligning to TRBD1. This CDR3 region has 15 residues. In germline, CDR1 is SGHTA, CDR2 FQGNSA. Losses at the gene ends were 5 bases for V and 5 bases for J; bases not matched to a gene: 10. The CDR3 loop reads CASSRNQGAGETQYF. DNA of the CDR3: TGTGCCAGCAGCCGGAATCAGGGGGCTGGGGAGACCCAGTACTTC.

This clonotype was counted a few times. The chain has TRBV7-2 and TRBJ2-1; 11 nucleotides agree with TRBD1. This CDR3 contains 14 residues. Germline V CDR1 and CDR2: SGHTA, FQGNSA. For the CDR3, the DNA is TGTGCGACAAGGGGACAGGGGGGAAACAATGAGCAGTTCTTC. It encodes CATRGQGGNNEQFF. The full variable domain, rest sourced from reference TRBV7-2 and TRBJ2-1, is GAGVSQSPSNKVTEKGKDVELRCDPISGHTALYWYRQSLGQGLEFLIYFQGNSAPDKSGLPSDRFSAERTGGSVSTLTIQRTQQEDSAVYLCATRGQGGNNEQFFGPGTRLTVL.

The chain links TRBV9 to TRBJ2-5; D is ambiguous. The CDR3 length is 14 residues. Germline V gene sequence: CDR1 SGDLS, CDR2 YYNGEE. The V end was cut by 0 bases, the J end by 1 base, with 7 bases between. In DNA form, the CDR3 reads TGTGCCAGCAGCGTAGGACGAACCCAAGAGACCCAGTACTTC. Encoded protein: CASSVGRTQETQYF. Full variable domain (outside the CDR3, taken from reference TRBV9 and TRBJ2-5): DSGVTQTPKHLITATGQRVTLRCSPRSGDLSVYWYQQSLDQGLQFLIQYYNGEERAKGNILERFSAQQFPDLHSELNLSSLELGDSALYFCASSVGRTQETQYFGPGTRLLVL.

J is TRBJ2-4 and V is TRBV11-2; no clear D gene. Deletions cut 3 bases from V and 12 bases from J, with 9 bases between. CDR1 and CDR2 (germline): SGHAT, FQNNGV. The CDR3 contains 11 residues. CDR3 sequence (DNA): TGTGCCAGCAGCTTCCCCGGACCTCAGTACTTC. This sequence encodes CASSFPGPQYF.

The rearrangement links TRBV2 to TRBJ2-7; D is perhaps TRBD1 or TRBD2 (5 bases each). This CDR3 is built from 14 residues. V lost 8 bases and J lost 0, with 14 bases in between. Germline values: CDR1 SNHLY, CDR2 FYNNEI. For the CDR3, the DNA is TGTGCCAGCCCTCCGGGGCCGAGCTCCTACGAGCAGTACGTC. Protein: CASPPGPSSYEQYV.

This clonotype appeared a few times. V is TRBV10-2 and J is TRBJ2-2; D might be TRBD1 (6 bases). V was trimmed by 9 bases and J by 6 bases, leaving 20 bases between them. This CDR3 spans 15 amino acids. Germline CDR1 reads WSHSY; CDR2 reads SAAADI. The CDR3 region is CASQENRVVAGELFF. CDR3 in DNA: TGCGCCAGTCAAGAGAACAGGGTTGTCGCCGGGGAGCTGTTTTTT.

A few counts support this clonotype. The genes are TRBV7-6 and TRBJ2-5; D ambiguous. The V end was cut by 1 base, the J end by 2 bases, with 5 bases between. This CDR3 contains 13 residues. CDR1 is SGHVS, CDR2 FNYEAQ, per germline. In DNA, the CDR3 is TGTGCCAGCAGCTTAGTGATACAAGAGACCCAGTACTTC. It translates to CASSLVIQETQYF.

This clonotype was counted only a few times. This chain uses TRBV7-2 with TRBJ2-2; D may be TRBD1 (6 bases). V was shortened by 4 bases and J by 3 bases, with 9 bases between the two germline ends. The germline V gene has CDR1 SGHTA and CDR2 FQGNSA. The CDR3 runs 14 residues. CDR3 nucleotide sequence: TGTGCCAGCAGCTCGACAGGCTACACCGGGGAGCTGTTTTTT. Residues: CASSSTGYTGELFF.

The chain employs TRBV10-3 and TRBJ2-1; 11 bases align to TRBD2. CDR1 and CDR2 from the germline V gene are ENHRY and SYGVKD. Trimming at V came to 2 bases and at J to 5 bases, leaving 5 bases not matched to a gene. The CDR3 has 16 amino acids. In DNA form, the CDR3 reads TGTGCCATCAGTGAGGTGACTAGCGGGGTAAACAATGAGCAGTTCTTC. Its protein is CAISEVTSGVNNEQFF.

The chain links TRBV6-2 or TRBV6-3 to TRBJ2-7; no definite D call. The CDR3 loop spans 10 amino acids. Trimming pared 8 bases from V and 6 bases from J, leaving 8 bases between. Looked up from germline, CDR1 is MNHEY and CDR2 is SVGEGT. CDR3 DNA: TGTGCCAGCGGCCTAACCGAGCAGTACTTC. It encodes CASGLTEQYF.

The gene calls are TRBV20-1 and TRBJ2-2; TRBD2 aligns across 7 bases. Germline CDR1 DFQATT, CDR2 SNEGSKA (reference sequence). The CDR3 sequence is 13 residues long. The junction had 4 bases not matched to a gene; V was cut back by 5 bases and J by 4 bases. This chain's CDR3 is CSAGGVSTGELFF. The CDR3 nucleotides are TGCAGTGCTGGGGGGGTTAGCACCGGGGAGCTGTTTTTT.

V usage is TRBV18 and J usage is TRBJ1-1; 11 bases are shared with TRBD1. The CDR3 loop spans 17 amino acids. The germline CDR1 and CDR2 sequences are KGHSH and LQKENI. With V trimmed by 3 bases and J by 5 bases, 11 bases remained unmatched. CDR3 sequence: CASSPRGQGVVVTEAFF. Written as DNA, the CDR3 is TGTGCCAGCTCACCCCGGGGACAGGGGGTCGTGGTAACTGAAGCTTTCTTT.

This clonotype has only a few counts. This chain uses TRBV5-1 with TRBJ1-1, with 8 positions matching TRBD1. CDR3 length: 15 residues. The trim removed 2 bases at V and 3 bases at J, leaving 6 bases unmatched. CDR1 and CDR2 (germline): SGHRS, YFSETQ. The CDR3 sequence: CASSFHGQGHTEAFF. The CDR3 nucleotides are TGCGCCAGCAGCTTCCACGGACAGGGCCACACTGAAGCTTTCTTT.

This chain links TRBV30 with TRBJ1-4; 7 nucleotides line up with TRBD1. Per the germline V gene, CDR1 is GTSNPN and CDR2 is SVGIG (reference sequence). This CDR3 has 16 amino acids. J lost 0 bases, V lost 2 bases, and 6 bases had no gene match. This chain's CDR3 is CAWSPDRVSTNEKLFF. Written as DNA, the CDR3 is TGTGCCTGGAGTCCCGACAGGGTGTCAACTAATGAAAAACTGTTTTTT.

The V gene is TRBV6-5, the J gene TRBJ2-3, with 9 bases lining up with TRBD2. The CDR3 is made up of 15 amino acids. V shed 6 bases and J 4 bases; nucleotides not matched to a gene: 8. The germline V gene encodes CDR1 MNHEY and CDR2 SVGAGI. The DNA for the CDR3 is TGTGCCAGCAGCTACGGGACTAGCATGTCAGATACGCAGTATTTT. It yields the protein CASSYGTSMSDTQYF.

The V and J genes are TRBV10-3 and TRBJ2-5; 7 bases are a match to TRBD1. The trim removed 7 bases at V and 2 bases at J, leaving 7 bases unmatched. This CDR3 is built from 14 residues. Germline CDR1 ENHRY, CDR2 SYGVKD. CDR3 bases: TGTGCCATCAAAGGGACAGACCTTCAAGAGACCCAGTACTTC. Its protein is CAIKGTDLQETQYF.

The V gene is TRBV15, the J gene TRBJ2-3, with unresolved D. The V gene's germline CDR1 is LNHNV and CDR2 YYDKDF (reference sequence). The germline V and J ends were trimmed by 0 bases and 2 bases, with 9 bases remaining between them. This CDR3 is built from 15 residues. CDR3 loop: CATSRDGLNTDTQYF. The CDR3 region has the DNA TGTGCCACCAGCAGAGATGGGCTTAACACAGATACGCAGTATTTT.